One sample yielded the 14 T cell receptor beta chains listed below, sequenced in a study of Ad26.COV2.S vaccination and SARS-CoV-2 variants. Libraries were prepared by immunoSEQ multiplex PCR; TCRdb keeps only in-frame clonotypes and omits some of them. The data contain around 300,000 clones, about 88% of them singletons. Treatment reported: around 19 received Ad26.COV2.S at low or high dose, single or two shots; about 5 received placebo; per-sample allocation not given. Samples analyzed were those drawn on day 63 after the first vaccine or placebo injection. The input for sequencing was peripheral blood, taken in a trial of Ad26.COV2.S vaccine versus placebo. The source of these receptors is a person aged 18-65 years who received the Ad26.COV2.S COVID-19 vaccine or a placebo.

The gene calls are TRBV27 and TRBJ2-1; TRBD2 matches at 16 bases. Germline assignment: CDR1 MNHEY and CDR2 SMNVEV (reference sequence). The CDR3 length is 15 residues. The junction had 5 bases not matched to a gene; V was cut back by 4 bases and J by 11 bases. CDR3 DNA sequence: TGTGCCAGCAGTTCGGGGACTAGCGGGGGGGCTAAGCAGTTCTTC. It translates to CASSSGTSGGAKQFF.

The chain recombines TRBV7-2 with TRBJ2-7; D unresolved. Germline V lookup: CDR1 SGHTA, CDR2 FQGNSA. The CDR3 has 14 amino acids. V lost 1 base and J lost 2, with 9 bases in between. CDR3 bases: TGTGCCAGCAGCTTAGTGCCCTTCCCCTACGAGCAGTACTTC. Translated, it gives CASSLVPFPYEQYF. The full variable domain, its missing parts supplied by reference TRBV7-2 and TRBJ2-7, is GAGVSQSPSNKVTEKGKDVELRCDPISGHTALYWYRQSLGQGLEFLIYFQGNSAPDKSGLPSDRFSAERTGGSVSTLTIQRTQQEDSAVYLCASSLVPFPYEQYFGPGTRLTVT.

The CDR3: CASSENPGDYYEQYF. The CDR3, as DNA: TGTGCCAGCAGTGAAAACCCCGGAGACTACTACGAGCAGTACTTC. V gene TRBV6-1 combines with J gene TRBJ2-7; D is possibly TRBD2 (5 bases). V was pared by 2 bases and J by 3 bases, with 14 bases between. This CDR3 is built from 15 residues. Germline assignment: CDR1 MNHNS and CDR2 SASEGT.

The chain links TRBV11-2 to TRBJ1-1; D perhaps matches TRBD1 (5 bases). Trimming shortened V by 5 bases and J by 1 base, and 11 bases separated the two germline ends. The CDR3 sequence is 14 residues long. Germline values: CDR1 SGHAT, CDR2 FQNNGV. CDR3 sequence reads: CASSRQRSNTEAFF. Written as DNA, the CDR3 is TGTGCCAGCAGCCGACAGAGATCGAACACTGAAGCTTTCTTT.

This chain joins TRBV19 and TRBJ2-3; the D is unclear. The germline CDR1 and CDR2 sequences are LNHDA and SQIVND (reference sequence). This CDR3 spans 11 amino acids. With 3 bases removed from V and 4 bases from J, the gap between germline ends came to 2 bases. For the CDR3, the DNA is TGTGCCAGTAGTATGGCAGATACGCAGTATTTT. As protein: CASSMADTQYF.

V and J are TRBV5-5 and TRBJ2-1; 8 nucleotides match TRBD2. Germline lookup yields CDR1 SGHKS and CDR2 YYEKEE (reference sequence). Losses at the gene ends were 5 bases for V and 7 bases for J; bases not matched to a gene: 11. The CDR3 totals 15 residues. CDR3 protein: CASRSASGGRNEQFF. The CDR3 DNA reads as TGTGCCAGCAGATCCGCAAGCGGGGGTCGGAATGAGCAGTTCTTC.

The rearrangement links TRBV6-4 to TRBJ2-3; unclear D gene. V was cut by 2 bases and J by 4 bases, with 13 bases left in between. The CDR3 spans 15 residues. Germline CDR1 reads MRHNA; CDR2 reads SNTAGT. The CDR3: CASSDQSRSPDTQYF. CDR3 nucleotide sequence: TGTGCCAGCAGTGACCAAAGCCGGAGCCCAGATACGCAGTATTTT.

V usage is TRBV27 and J usage is TRBJ2-2; the D is unclear. Per germline, CDR1 MNHEY and CDR2 SMNVEV (reference sequence). This CDR3 is built from 12 residues. The germline V and J ends were trimmed by 4 bases and 5 bases, with 5 bases remaining between them. The CDR3 protein is CASSSQTGELFF. The CDR3 nucleotides are TGTGCCAGCAGTTCCCAGACCGGGGAGCTGTTTTTT.

V is TRBV29-1 and J is TRBJ2-7; tentatively, D is TRBD1 (5 bases). V gave up 6 bases and J gave up 3 bases, with 12 bases separating them. Looked up from germline, CDR1 is SQVTM and CDR2 is ANQGSEA. This CDR3 comprises 12 residues. In nucleotides, the CDR3 is TGCAGCGTGACGACAGATTACTACGAGCAGTACTTC. It encodes CSVTTDYYEQYF.

In its sample, this clone was seen a few times. The chain couples TRBV5-6 to TRBJ1-3; a weak D match, TRBD1 (6 bases). The CDR3 is 15 residues long. Per the germline V gene, CDR1 is SGHDT and CDR2 is YYEEEE. V lost 4 bases and J lost 4, with 15 bases in between. The CDR3: CASSPQGSRGNTIYF. The CDR3 nucleotides read TGTGCCAGCAGCCCTCAGGGGAGTAGGGGAAACACCATATATTTT. The entire variable domain, with the rest obtained from reference TRBV5-6 and TRBJ1-3, is as follows: DAGVTQSPTHLIKTRGQQVTLRCSPKSGHDTVSWYQQALGQGPQFIFQYYEEEERQRGNFPDRFSGHQFPNYSSELNVNALLLGDSALYLCASSPQGSRGNTIYFGEGSWLTVV.

The V and J genes are TRBV5-4 and TRBJ1-3; the D gene is possibly TRBD1 (5 bases). From germline, CDR1 is SGHNT and CDR2 YYREEE (reference sequence). V lost 2 bases and J 0 bases, leaving 12 bases between the germline ends. The CDR3 is 16 residues long. The DNA for the CDR3 is TGTGCCAGCAGCTTTCAGGGCGGACGCTCTGGAAACACCATATATTTT. This codes for CASSFQGGRSGNTIYF.

About this clone itself: The same CDR3 can be traced to other DNA sequences in this sample. This chain connects TRBV13 to TRBJ2-1; D is uncertain. Looked up from germline, CDR1 is PRHDT and CDR2 is FYEKMQ (reference sequence). The CDR3 is 11 amino acids. Trimming stripped 6 bases from V and 4 bases from J, with 4 bases between. The CDR3 reads CASSQYNEQFF. The CDR3 coding sequence is TGTGCCAGCAGTCAATACAATGAGCAGTTCTTC.

The V call is TRBV18, the J call TRBJ1-3; D may be TRBD1 (6 bases). V dropped 6 bases and J dropped 0 bases, with 12 bases sitting between them. CDR3 length: 15 residues. Germline CDR1 and CDR2: KGHSH and LQKENI. CDR3 coding DNA: TGTGCCAGCTCCGGACAGTTACACTCTGGAAACACCATATATTTT. Protein: CASSGQLHSGNTIYF.

The chain recombines TRBV11-2 with TRBJ2-5; 9 bases fit TRBD2. The CDR3 has 17 residues. Germline V gene lookup returns CDR1 SGHAT and CDR2 FQNNGV. The J segment lost 1 base and the V segment lost 3 bases, leaving 9 bases of the junction unmatched. The CDR3 region has the DNA TGTGCCAGCAGCTTCGTTACTAGCGGGCGGTCCCAAGAGACCCAGTACTTC. This gives the protein CASSFVTSGRSQETQYF.